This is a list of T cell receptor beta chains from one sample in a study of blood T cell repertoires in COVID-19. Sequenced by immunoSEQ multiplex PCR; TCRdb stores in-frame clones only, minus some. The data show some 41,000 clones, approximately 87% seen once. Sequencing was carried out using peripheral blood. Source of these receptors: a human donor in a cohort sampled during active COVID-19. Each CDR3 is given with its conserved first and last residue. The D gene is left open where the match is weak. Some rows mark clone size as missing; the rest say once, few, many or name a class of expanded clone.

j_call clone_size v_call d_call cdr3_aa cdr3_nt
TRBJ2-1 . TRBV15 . CATSRDLVVGREQFF TGTGCCACCAGCAGAGATCTCGTCGTTGGGCGTGAGCAGTTCTTC
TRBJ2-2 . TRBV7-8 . CASRKTANTGELFF TGTGCCAGCAGAAAGACAGCGAACACCGGGGAGCTGTTTTTT
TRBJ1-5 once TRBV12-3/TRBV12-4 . CASSFTGNQPQHF TGTGCCAGCAGTTTTACAGGGAATCAGCCCCAGCATTTT
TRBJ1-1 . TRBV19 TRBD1 CASSKHRGSLGAFF TGTGCCAGTAGTAAGCACAGGGGCTCTCTTGGAGCTTTCTTT
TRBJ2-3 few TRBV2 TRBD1 CASTRQGETDTQYF TGTGCCAGCACCCGACAGGGGGAAACGGATACGCAGTATTTT
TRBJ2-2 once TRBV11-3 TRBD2 CASSLGTSTGELFF TGTGCCAGCAGCTTAGGGACTAGCACCGGGGAGCTGTTTTTT
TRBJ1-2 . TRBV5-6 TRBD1 CASSLDRGHGYTF TGTGCCAGCAGCTTGGACAGGGGTCATGGCTACACCTTC
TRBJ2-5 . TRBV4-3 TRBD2 CASSQSRNRGGGSWETQYF TGCGCCAGCAGCCAATCCAGGAATCGTGGCGGGGGGTCGTGGGAGACCCAGTACTTC
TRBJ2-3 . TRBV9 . CASSASTRPDTQYF TGTGCCAGCAGCGCCTCGACTAGGCCAGATACGCAGTATTTT
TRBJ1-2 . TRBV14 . CASSQEYFIGYTF TGTGCCAGCAGCCAAGAGTACTTCATTGGCTACACCTTC
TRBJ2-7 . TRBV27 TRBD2 CASSLMGSGSYEQYF TGTGCCAGCAGTTTGATGGGTAGCGGGTCCTACGAGCAGTACTTC
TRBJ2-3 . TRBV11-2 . CASSLDSNTDTQYF TGTGCCAGCAGCTTAGATAGCAACACAGATACGCAGTATTTT
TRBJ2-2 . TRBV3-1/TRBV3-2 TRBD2 CASSQDQERGSTGELFF TGTGCCAGCAGCCAAGATCAGGAGCGGGGGTCGACCGGGGAGCTGTTTTTT
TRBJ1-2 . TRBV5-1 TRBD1 CASSSEGQGRGYTF TGCGCCAGCAGCTCCGAGGGACAGGGTAGAGGCTACACCTTC
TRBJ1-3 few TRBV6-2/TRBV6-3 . CASSFSGNTIYF TGTGCCAGCAGCTTCAGTGGAAACACCATATATTTT
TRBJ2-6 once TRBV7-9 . CASSFSRTDPSGANVLTF TGTGCCAGCAGCTTTAGCCGGACAGATCCCTCTGGGGCCAACGTCCTGACTTTC
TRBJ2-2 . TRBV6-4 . CASSESLNTGELFF TGTGCCAGCAGTGAGAGCCTAAACACCGGGGAGCTGTTTTTT
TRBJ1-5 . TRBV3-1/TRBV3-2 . CASSQDSVRGQPQHF TGTGCCAGCAGCCAAGATTCGGTGAGAGGACAGCCCCAGCATTTT
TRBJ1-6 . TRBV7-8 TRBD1 CASSPMTGNNSPLHF TGTGCCAGCAGCCCAATGACAGGGAATAATTCACCCCTCCACTTT
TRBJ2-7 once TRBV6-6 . CASSYGGPYEQYF TGTGCCAGCAGTTACGGAGGGCCCTACGAGCAGTACTTC
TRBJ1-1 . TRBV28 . CASSGSRGMNTEAFF TGTGCCAGCAGTGGATCCAGGGGCATGAACACTGAAGCTTTCTTT
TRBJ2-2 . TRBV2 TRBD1 CASSYLTGSTGELFF TGTGCCAGCAGCTACTTGACAGGGAGTACCGGGGAGCTGTTTTTT
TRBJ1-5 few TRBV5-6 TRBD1 CASSGGQRRQPQHF TGTGCCAGCAGCGGGGGACAGAGAAGACAGCCCCAGCATTTT
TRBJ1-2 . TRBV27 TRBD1 CASSPDRVGSGYTF TGTGCCAGCAGTCCAGACAGGGTTGGTAGCGGCTACACCTTC
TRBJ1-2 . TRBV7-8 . CASSPLQTGNYGYTF TGTGCCAGCAGCCCCCTTCAGACGGGAAACTATGGCTACACCTTC
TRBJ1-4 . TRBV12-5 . CASGEGVGFGEKLFF TGTGCTAGTGGGGAGGGTGTGGGGTTCGGCGAAAAACTGTTTTTT
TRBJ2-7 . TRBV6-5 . CASKSLVGAYEQYF TGTGCCAGCAAAAGTCTGGTAGGAGCCTACGAGCAGTACTTC
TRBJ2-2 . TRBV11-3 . CASSAYSGTSNTGELFF TGTGCCAGCAGCGCTTATAGCGGAACTTCGAACACCGGGGAGCTGTTTTTT
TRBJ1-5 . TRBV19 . CASKSRGTEPQHF TGTGCCAGTAAAAGTCGGGGAACAGAGCCCCAGCATTTT
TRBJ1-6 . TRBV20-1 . CSASNPGNSPLHF TGCAGTGCTAGTAATCCAGGGAATTCACCCCTCCACTTT
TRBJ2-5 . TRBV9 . CASSVEVEETQYF TGTGCCAGCAGCGTAGAAGTAGAAGAGACCCAGTACTTC
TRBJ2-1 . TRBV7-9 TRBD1 CASSFRDRVNEQFF TGTGCCAGCAGCTTCCGGGACAGGGTCAATGAGCAGTTCTTC
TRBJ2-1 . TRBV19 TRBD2 CASTARLAVSYNEQFF TGTGCCAGTACCGCCCGACTAGCGGTTTCCTACAATGAGCAGTTCTTC
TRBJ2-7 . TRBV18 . CASSPPGVNEQYF TGTGCCAGCTCACCACCGGGAGTGAACGAGCAGTACTTC
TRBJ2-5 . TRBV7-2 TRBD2 CASSLFGGAGQETQYF TGTGCCAGCAGCTTGTTCGGGGGGGCAGGACAAGAGACCCAGTACTTC
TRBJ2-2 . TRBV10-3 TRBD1 CAISDFLDRGTSNTGELFF TGTGCCATCAGTGACTTTTTGGACAGGGGGACCTCGAACACCGGGGAGCTGTTTTTT
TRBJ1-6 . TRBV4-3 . CASSQTVYNSPLHF TGCGCCAGCAGCCAAACAGTCTATAATTCACCCCTCCACTTT
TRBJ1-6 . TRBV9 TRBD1 CASSSHGTGGNSPLHF TGTGCCAGCAGCTCACACGGGACAGGGGGGAATTCACCCCTCCACTTT
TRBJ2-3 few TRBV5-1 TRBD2 CASSRRTSGGTDTQYF TGCGCCAGCAGCCGGAGAACTAGCGGGGGAACAGATACGCAGTATTTT
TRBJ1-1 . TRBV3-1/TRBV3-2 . CASRLQTGSGEAFF TGTGCCAGCAGACTTCAAACAGGGTCCGGCGAAGCTTTCTTT
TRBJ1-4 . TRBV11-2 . CASSSQGTREKLFF TGTGCCAGCAGTTCACAGGGAACGAGGGAAAAACTGTTTTTT
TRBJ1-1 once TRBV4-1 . CASSPLYPNTEAFF TGCGCCAGCAGCCCACTTTATCCGAACACTGAAGCTTTCTTT
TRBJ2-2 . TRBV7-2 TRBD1 CASRPTGGNTGELFF TGTGCCAGCAGACCAACAGGGGGCAACACCGGGGAGCTGTTTTTT
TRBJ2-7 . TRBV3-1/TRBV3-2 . CASSHLREQYF TGTGCCAGCAGCCACCTGAGGGAGCAGTACTTC
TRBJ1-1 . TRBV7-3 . CASSRLQGTEAFF TGTGCCAGCAGCCGACTACAGGGCACTGAAGCTTTCTTT